This T cell receptor beta chain was sequenced during a study of control samples from healthy donors and cancer patients. The CDR3 has 14 amino acids. Trimming cost V 0 bases and J 4 bases, with 10 bases left between them. Germline V gene sequence: CDR1 SGHRS, CDR2 YFSETQ. On this clone: This specimen includes other DNA sequences encoding the same CDR3.

TCRdb keeps only in-frame clones here, not all; method: immunoSEQ multiplex PCR. Seen here are over 150,000 clones, around 90% observed once, and the top ten hold 2%. The receptor comes from a woman aged 35 to 49 in good health. The specimen was blood. This rearrangement joins TRBV5-1 to TRBJ1-2; D is uncertain. The CDR3 DNA sequence: TGCGCCAGCAGCTTGGGGGCAGGCAGCTATGGCTACACCTTC. Protein: CASSLGAGSYGYTF.